Below are 19 T cell receptor beta chains sequenced from a single sample in a study of OX40 agonist ivuxolimab in advanced cancers. Only in-frame clones appear in the TCRdb table, and some are missing; sequencing was by immunoSEQ multiplex PCR. The data contain nearly 45,000 clones, around four fifths of them singletons. The sequencing here drew on CD4+ or CD8+ T cells sorted from blood, taken in a trial of the OX40 agonist ivuxolimab. The receptors originated from an adult with an advanced solid tumor such as melanoma, head and neck, liver or kidney cancer.

This chain connects TRBV27 to TRBJ1-6; D unresolved. Germline values: CDR1 MNHEY, CDR2 SMNVEV (reference sequence). This CDR3 comprises 13 residues. V lost 5 bases, J lost 7 bases, and 9 bases lay in between. In nucleotides, the CDR3 is TGTGCCAGCAGTCCCCGAGGGAATTCACCCCTCCACTTT. It translates to CASSPRGNSPLHF.

The rearrangement uses TRBV7-9 and TRBJ2-1; 12 nucleotides align to TRBD2. The CDR3 runs to 14 residues. V lost 5 bases and J lost 7; bases outside the gene matches: 3. CDR1 and CDR2 (germline): SEHNR, FQNEAQ (reference sequence). The chain's CDR3 is CASSPGLAGNEQFF. DNA of the CDR3: TGTGCCAGCAGCCCGGGACTAGCGGGTAATGAGCAGTTCTTC.

This chain uses TRBV5-6 with TRBJ1-2; a possible D gene is TRBD1 (6 bases). The V gene lost 3 bases and the J gene lost 4 bases, with 10 bases spanning the gap. The CDR3 totals 13 residues. The germline V gene encodes CDR1 SGHDT and CDR2 YYEEEE. The CDR3 loop reads CASSSGGLYGYTF. For the CDR3, the DNA is TGTGCCAGCAGCTCTGGGGGGCTCTATGGCTACACCTTC.

This chain joins TRBV7-6 and TRBJ1-1; no definite D call. V was pared by 2 bases and J by 0 bases, with 7 bases between. This CDR3 is built from 14 residues. From germline, CDR1 is SGHVS and CDR2 FNYEAQ. The CDR3 DNA reads as TGTGCCAGCAGCTTAACAGAAATGAACACTGAAGCTTTCTTT. Amino acid sequence: CASSLTEMNTEAFF.

In DNA form, the CDR3 reads TGTGCCAGCAGCTCTCGGGGGGCCCTCACAGATACGCAGTATTTT. Its protein is CASSSRGALTDTQYF. The V and J genes are TRBV13 and TRBJ2-3, with D tentatively TRBD2 (7 bases). The germline gives CDR1 PRHDT, CDR2 FYEKMQ (reference sequence). Trimming stripped 4 bases from V and 2 bases from J, with 13 bases between. The CDR3 spans 15 residues.

The V gene is TRBV6-5, the J gene TRBJ2-2; 7 nucleotides match TRBD2. Germline assignment: CDR1 MNHEY and CDR2 SVGAGI. CDR3 length equals 15 residues. The ends lost 8 bases at V and 6 bases at J; junction bases unmatched: 12. The CDR3: CASRGLAVLAGELFF. In DNA form, the CDR3 reads TGTGCCAGCCGAGGGCTAGCGGTCCTAGCCGGGGAGCTGTTTTTT.

The J gene is TRBJ2-5, the V gene TRBV28; tentative D call: TRBD1 (5 bases). The J call may be incorrect, as the DNA end agrees better with TRBJ2-7. From germline, CDR1 is MDHEN and CDR2 SYDVKM. This CDR3 spans 13 amino acids. The CDR3 reads CASSYAGIYEQYF. Written as DNA, the CDR3 is TGTGCCAGCAGTTACGCAGGGATCTACGAGCAGTACTTC.

V and J are TRBV19 and TRBJ2-1, with 9 bases aligning to TRBD2. Germline trimming cut 8 bases from V and 8 bases from J; bases unmatched to any gene: 4. CDR1 and CDR2 (germline): LNHDA, SQIVND (reference sequence). The CDR3 length is 12 residues. In DNA, the CDR3 is TGTGCCAGTTCTAGCGGGAAATATGAGCAGTTCTTC. Encoded protein: CASSSGKYEQFF.

The chain employs TRBV28 and TRBJ2-2, with 12 nucleotides matching TRBD2. The CDR3 extends over 20 amino acids. Per the germline V gene, CDR1 is MDHEN and CDR2 is SYDVKM. After removal of 3 bases from V and 4 bases from J, the junction contained 15 bases not matched to a gene. The CDR3 DNA is TGTGCCAGCAGTTTGACCCTGACTAGCGGGAGTTATTTCGGCACCGGGGAGCTGTTTTTT. This translates into CASSLTLTSGSYFGTGELFF.

The chain uses TRBV28 and TRBJ2-3, with 9 nucleotides matching TRBD1. The trim removed 5 bases at V and 6 bases at J, leaving 12 bases unmatched. In germline, CDR1 is MDHEN, CDR2 SYDVKM. This CDR3 is 16 amino acids long. The CDR3 DNA is TGTGCCAGCAGTAAACCCGGGACAGGGATTAAGGATACGCAGTATTTT. Amino acid sequence: CASSKPGTGIKDTQYF.

The chain combines TRBV27 with TRBJ2-1; unclear D gene. CDR1 and CDR2 (germline): MNHEY, SMNVEV (reference sequence). The CDR3 contains 14 residues. V shed 8 bases and J shed 0 bases, with 11 bases lying between them. CDR3 protein: CASGHPSSYNEQFF. The CDR3 bases are TGTGCCAGCGGGCACCCGAGCTCCTACAATGAGCAGTTCTTC.

This clone was detected a few times. This chain connects TRBV7-9 to TRBJ2-2; D is ambiguous. Trimming shortened V by 5 bases and J by 1 base, and 14 bases separated the two germline ends. Germline loops: CDR1 SEHNR, CDR2 FQNEAQ (reference sequence). The CDR3 loop spans 16 amino acids. CDR3 sequence reads: CASSQIGSVNTGELFF. As DNA, the CDR3 is TGTGCCAGCAGCCAAATAGGGTCAGTGAACACCGGGGAGCTGTTTTTT.

The V gene is TRBV2, the J gene TRBJ1-2; a weak D match, TRBD1 (5 bases). Germline CDR1 reads SNHLY; CDR2 reads FYNNEI. Trimming shortened V by 6 bases and J by 4 bases, and 15 bases separated the two germline ends. The CDR3 is 14 residues long. The CDR3 loop is CASRRDGVTYGYTF. CDR3 DNA: TGTGCCAGCAGAAGGGACGGAGTTACCTATGGCTACACCTTC.

V gene TRBV7-9 combines with J gene TRBJ2-1; D is possibly TRBD2 (6 bases). V shed 5 bases and J shed 8 bases, with 22 bases lying between them. Germline V gene sequence: CDR1 SEHNR, CDR2 FQNEAQ (reference sequence). This CDR3 has 16 amino acids. As DNA, the CDR3 is TGTGCCAGCAGCCCCAGAGGGTTGGGGGGATTCTATGAGCAGTTCTTC. The encoded protein is CASSPRGLGGFYEQFF.

The rearrangement links TRBV6-1 to TRBJ1-2; 7 positions match TRBD1. V shed 6 bases and J 0 bases; nucleotides not matched to a gene: 10. Germline V gene sequence: CDR1 MNHNS, CDR2 SASEGT. The CDR3 has 16 residues. This CDR3 is CASRESYGQANYGYTF. Written as DNA, the CDR3 is TGTGCCAGCAGAGAAAGCTACGGACAGGCTAACTATGGCTACACCTTC.

The chain couples TRBV6-1 to TRBJ1-1; D is unclear. V dropped 4 bases and J dropped 6 bases, with 12 bases sitting between them. From germline, CDR1 is MNHNS and CDR2 SASEGT. The CDR3 is made up of 13 amino acids. CDR3 sequence reads: CASSVHTASEAFF. The DNA for the CDR3 is TGTGCCAGCAGTGTCCACACAGCTTCTGAAGCTTTCTTT.

This chain links TRBV11-2 with TRBJ1-2, with D hard to call. V dropped 5 bases and J dropped 8 bases, with 12 bases sitting between them. Germline V gene lookup returns CDR1 SGHAT and CDR2 FQNNGV. The CDR3 has 12 amino acids. The chain's CDR3 is CASSQTVDGYTF. The CDR3 bases are TGTGCCAGCAGCCAGACGGTGGACGGCTACACCTTC.

The chain uses TRBV7-6 and TRBJ2-1; maybe TRBD2 (5 bases). CDR1 is SGHVS, CDR2 FNYEAQ, per germline. This CDR3 spans 12 amino acids. The V and J ends lost 5 bases and 8 bases respectively, with 10 bases between them. In DNA, the CDR3 is TGTGCCAGCAGCGACTATCGGGATGAGCAGTTCTTC. Translation gives CASSDYRDEQFF.

The CDR3 nucleotides read TGTGCCAGCAGTTTTAACTCGGATTGGAATGGCTACACCTTC. Protein sequence: CASSFNSDWNGYTF. The rearrangement joins TRBV27 to TRBJ1-2; D ambiguous. V lost 3 bases and J lost 6, with 14 bases in between. Germline CDR1 MNHEY, CDR2 SMNVEV (reference sequence). The CDR3 has 14 amino acids.